A single T cell receptor beta chain is shown here with its context. What it binds is not known. Some clones are missing from TCRdb's copy, which holds only in-frame ones; the method was immunoSEQ multiplex PCR. Among about 360,000 clones listed, 86% were seen once. This sample was taken from a study of cytomegalovirus exposure and HLA in healthy donors. Whole-study context: A subsequent analysis stated that the 90 to 150 validation repertoires were run on the same platform as the 650 to 850 first-cohort repertoires. Broader study findings: Subsequent analysis revealed that first-cohort TCR clusters tended to co-occur in the 120 validation repertoires.

Per germline, CDR1 MDHEN and CDR2 SYDVKM. The CDR3 consists of 13 residues. Trimming took off 2 bases at V and 5 bases at J, with 7 bases between the two ends. Sequencing was performed on PBMCs. This chain joins TRBV28 and TRBJ1-5, with D possibly matching TRBD1 (5 bases). This sequence originates from a woman younger than 30 in good health and CMV-seronegative. CDR3 bases: TGTGCCAGCAGTTTAAGGGGCGATCAGCCCCAGCATTTT. It codes for CASSLRGDQPQHF.